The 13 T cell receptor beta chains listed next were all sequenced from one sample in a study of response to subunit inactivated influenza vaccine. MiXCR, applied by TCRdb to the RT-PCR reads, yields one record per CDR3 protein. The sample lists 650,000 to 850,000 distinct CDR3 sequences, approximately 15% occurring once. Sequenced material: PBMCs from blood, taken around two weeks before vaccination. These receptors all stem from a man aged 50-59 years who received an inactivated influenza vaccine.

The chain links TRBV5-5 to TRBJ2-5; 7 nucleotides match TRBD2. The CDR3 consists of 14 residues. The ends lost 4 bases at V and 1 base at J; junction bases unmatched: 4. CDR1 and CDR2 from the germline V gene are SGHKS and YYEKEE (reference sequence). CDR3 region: CASSTPGGQETQYF. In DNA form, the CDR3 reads TGTGCCAGCAGCACCCCGGGAGGCCAAGAGACCCAGTACTTC. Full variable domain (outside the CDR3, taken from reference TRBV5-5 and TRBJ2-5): DAGVTQSPTHLIKTRGQQVTLRCSPISGHKSVSWYQQVLGQGPQFIFQYYEKEERGRGNFPDRFSARQFPNYSSELNVNALLLGDSALYLCASSTPGGQETQYFGPGTRLLVL.

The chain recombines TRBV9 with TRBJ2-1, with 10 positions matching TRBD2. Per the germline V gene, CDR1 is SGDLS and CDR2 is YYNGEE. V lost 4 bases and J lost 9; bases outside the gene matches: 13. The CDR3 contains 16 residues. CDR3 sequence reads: CASSLGGSGRIGEQFF. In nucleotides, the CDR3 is TGTGCCAGCAGCCTTGGAGGTAGCGGGAGGATCGGTGAGCAGTTCTTC. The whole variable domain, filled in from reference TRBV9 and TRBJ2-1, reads DSGVTQTPKHLITATGQRVTLRCSPRSGDLSVYWYQQSLDQGLQFLIQYYNGEERAKGNILERFSAQQFPDLHSELNLSSLELGDSALYFCASSLGGSGRIGEQFFGPGTRLTVL.

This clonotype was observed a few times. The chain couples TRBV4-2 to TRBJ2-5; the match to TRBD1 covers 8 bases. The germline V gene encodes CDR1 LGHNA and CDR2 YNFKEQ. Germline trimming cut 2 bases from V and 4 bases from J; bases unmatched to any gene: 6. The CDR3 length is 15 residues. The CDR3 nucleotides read TGTGCCAGCAGCCAACAAGGACAGGGCGGAGAGACCCAGTACTTC. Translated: CASSQQGQGGETQYF.

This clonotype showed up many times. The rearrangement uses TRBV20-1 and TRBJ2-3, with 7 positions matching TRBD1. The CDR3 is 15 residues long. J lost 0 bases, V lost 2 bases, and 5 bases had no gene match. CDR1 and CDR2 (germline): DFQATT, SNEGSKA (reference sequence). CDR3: CSARKTGRSTDTQYF. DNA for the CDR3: TGCAGTGCTAGAAAGACAGGGCGGAGCACAGATACGCAGTATTTT.

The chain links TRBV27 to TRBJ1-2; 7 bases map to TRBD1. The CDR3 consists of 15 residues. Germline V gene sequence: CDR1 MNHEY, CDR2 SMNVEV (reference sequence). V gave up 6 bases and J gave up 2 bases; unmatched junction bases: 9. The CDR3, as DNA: TGTGCCAGCAGCTCCCAGGGACAGATAAACTATGGCTACACCTTC. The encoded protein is CASSSQGQINYGYTF.

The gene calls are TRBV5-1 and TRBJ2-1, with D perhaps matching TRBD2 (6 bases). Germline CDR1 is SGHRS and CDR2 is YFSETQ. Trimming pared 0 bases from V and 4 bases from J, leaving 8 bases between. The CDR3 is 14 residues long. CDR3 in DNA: TGCGCCAGCAGCTTGGCTAGCGAGTACAATGAGCAGTTCTTC. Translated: CASSLASEYNEQFF.

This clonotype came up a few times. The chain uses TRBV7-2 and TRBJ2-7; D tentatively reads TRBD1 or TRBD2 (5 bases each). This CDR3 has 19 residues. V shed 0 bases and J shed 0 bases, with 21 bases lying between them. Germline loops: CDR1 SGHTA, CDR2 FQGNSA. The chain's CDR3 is CASSLASFRAGTSSYEQYF. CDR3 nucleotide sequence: TGTGCCAGCAGCTTAGCATCGTTTCGGGCCGGGACGTCCTCCTACGAGCAGTACTTC. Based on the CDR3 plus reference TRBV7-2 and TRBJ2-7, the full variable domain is GAGVSQSPSNKVTEKGKDVELRCDPISGHTALYWYRQSLGQGLEFLIYFQGNSAPDKSGLPSDRFSAERTGGSVSTLTIQRTQQEDSAVYLCASSLASFRAGTSSYEQYFGPGTRLTVT.

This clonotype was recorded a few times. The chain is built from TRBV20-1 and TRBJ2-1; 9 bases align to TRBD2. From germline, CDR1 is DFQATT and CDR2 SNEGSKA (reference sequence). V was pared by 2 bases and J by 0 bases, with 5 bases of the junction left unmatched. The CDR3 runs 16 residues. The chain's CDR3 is CSARNPSGNSYNEQFF. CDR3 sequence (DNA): TGCAGTGCTAGAAACCCTAGCGGGAACTCCTACAATGAGCAGTTCTTC.

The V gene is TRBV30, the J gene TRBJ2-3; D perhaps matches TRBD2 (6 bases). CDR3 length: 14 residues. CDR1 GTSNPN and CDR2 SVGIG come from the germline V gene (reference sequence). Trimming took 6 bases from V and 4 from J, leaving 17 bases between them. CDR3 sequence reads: CACVLAGYSDTQYF. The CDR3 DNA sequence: TGTGCCTGTGTCCTGGCGGGGTACTCAGATACGCAGTATTTT.

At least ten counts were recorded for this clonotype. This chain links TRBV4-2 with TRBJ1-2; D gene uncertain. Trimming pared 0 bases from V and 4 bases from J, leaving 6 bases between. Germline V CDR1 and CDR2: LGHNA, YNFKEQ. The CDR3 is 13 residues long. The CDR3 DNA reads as TGTGCCAGCAGCCAAGAAGGAGGCTATGGCTACACCTTC. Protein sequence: CASSQEGGYGYTF.

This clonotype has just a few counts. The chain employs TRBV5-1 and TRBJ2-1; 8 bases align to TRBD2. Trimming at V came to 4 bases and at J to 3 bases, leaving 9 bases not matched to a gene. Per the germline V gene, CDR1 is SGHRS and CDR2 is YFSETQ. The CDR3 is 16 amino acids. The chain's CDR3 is CASSSLGGGYYNEQFF. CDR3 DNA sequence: TGCGCCAGCAGCAGCCTCGGGGGGGGGTACTACAATGAGCAGTTCTTC.

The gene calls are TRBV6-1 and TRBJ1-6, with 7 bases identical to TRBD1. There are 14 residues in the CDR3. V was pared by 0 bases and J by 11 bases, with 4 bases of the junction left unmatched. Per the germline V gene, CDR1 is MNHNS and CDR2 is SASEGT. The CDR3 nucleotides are TGTGCCAGCAGTGAAGCCAGGACAGGTACACCCCTCCACTTT. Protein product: CASSEARTGTPLHF.

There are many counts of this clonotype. CDR3 nucleotides: TGCGCCAGCAGCCAAGCTGATAACCGGGGGGGTGAAAAACTGTTTTTT. Its protein is CASSQADNRGGEKLFF. The genes are TRBV4-1 and TRBJ1-4; D possibly corresponds to TRBD1 (5 bases). CDR1 is MGHRA, CDR2 YSYEKL, per germline. Trimming shortened V by 1 base and J by 7 bases, and 16 bases separated the two germline ends. CDR3 length: 16 amino acids.